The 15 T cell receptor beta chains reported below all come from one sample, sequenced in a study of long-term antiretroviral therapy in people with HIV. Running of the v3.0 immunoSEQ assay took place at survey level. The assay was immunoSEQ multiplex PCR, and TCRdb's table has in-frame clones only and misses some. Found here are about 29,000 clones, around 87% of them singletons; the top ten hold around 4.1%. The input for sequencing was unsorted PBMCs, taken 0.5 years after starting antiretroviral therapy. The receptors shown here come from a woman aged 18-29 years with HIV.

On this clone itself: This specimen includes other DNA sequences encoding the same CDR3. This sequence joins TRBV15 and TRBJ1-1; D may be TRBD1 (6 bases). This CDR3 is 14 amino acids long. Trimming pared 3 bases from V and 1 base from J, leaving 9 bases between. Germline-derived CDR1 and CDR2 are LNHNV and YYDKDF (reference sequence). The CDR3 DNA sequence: TGTGCCACCAGCAGGCCGGGACAGAACACTGAAGCTTTCTTT. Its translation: CATSRPGQNTEAFF.

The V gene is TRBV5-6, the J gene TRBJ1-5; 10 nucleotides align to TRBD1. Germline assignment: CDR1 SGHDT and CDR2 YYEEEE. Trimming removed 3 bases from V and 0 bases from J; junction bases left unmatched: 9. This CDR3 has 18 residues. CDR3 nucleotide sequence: TGTGCCAGCAGCTCCCTCGGGACAGGGGAATATAGCAATCAGCCCCAGCATTTT. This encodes CASSSLGTGEYSNQPQHF.

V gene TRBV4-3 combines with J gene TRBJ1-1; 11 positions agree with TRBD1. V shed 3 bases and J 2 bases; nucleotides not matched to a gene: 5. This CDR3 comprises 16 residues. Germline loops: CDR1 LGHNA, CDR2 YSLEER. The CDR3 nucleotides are TGCGCCAGCAGCCATGGACAGGGGGCTGTAAACACTGAAGCTTTCTTT. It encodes CASSHGQGAVNTEAFF.

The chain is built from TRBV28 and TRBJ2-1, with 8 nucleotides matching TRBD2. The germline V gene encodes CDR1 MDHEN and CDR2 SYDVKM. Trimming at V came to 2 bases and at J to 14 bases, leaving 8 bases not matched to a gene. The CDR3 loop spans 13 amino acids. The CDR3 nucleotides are TGTGCCAGCAGTTTACAGGAGGAGACTAGCGAGTTCTTC. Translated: CASSLQEETSEFF.

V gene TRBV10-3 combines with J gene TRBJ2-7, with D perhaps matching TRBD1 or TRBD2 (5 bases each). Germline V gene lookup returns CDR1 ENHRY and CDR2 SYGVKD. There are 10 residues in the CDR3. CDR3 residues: CRGSSYEQYF. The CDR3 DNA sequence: TGTCGGGGCAGCTCCTACGAGCAGTACTTC.

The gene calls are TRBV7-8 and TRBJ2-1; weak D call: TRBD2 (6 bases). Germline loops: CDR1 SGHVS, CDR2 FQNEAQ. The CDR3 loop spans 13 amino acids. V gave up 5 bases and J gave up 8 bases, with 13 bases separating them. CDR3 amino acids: CASSRAGRDEQFF. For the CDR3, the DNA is TGTGCCAGCAGCCGGGCGGGGCGCGATGAGCAGTTCTTC.

CDR3 in amino acids: CASSWGQGDNTGELFF. The CDR3 DNA sequence: TGTGCCAGCAGTTGGGGACAGGGCGATAACACCGGGGAGCTGTTTTTT. The rearrangement links TRBV2 to TRBJ2-2, with 9 bases fitting TRBD1. This CDR3 contains 16 residues. Germline CDR1 SNHLY, CDR2 FYNNEI. J was trimmed by 2 bases and V by 5 bases; bases with no gene match: 6.

DNA of the CDR3: TGTGCCAGCAGCTTCTTCGGTCGGACTAGCGGGGGGGATGAGCAGTTCTTC. Translation gives CASSFFGRTSGGDEQFF. V usage is TRBV7-2 and J usage is TRBJ2-1, with 15 nucleotides matching TRBD2. This CDR3 region has 17 residues. V lost 3 bases, J lost 8 bases, and 8 bases stayed unmatched. CDR1 and CDR2 (germline): SGHTA, FQGNSA.

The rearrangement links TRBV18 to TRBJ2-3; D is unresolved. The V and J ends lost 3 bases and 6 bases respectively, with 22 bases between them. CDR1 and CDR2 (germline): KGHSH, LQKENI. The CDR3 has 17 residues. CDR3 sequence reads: CASSPYSMDVGWDTQYF. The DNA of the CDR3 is TGTGCCAGCTCACCCTACTCCATGGACGTAGGGTGGGATACGCAGTATTTT.

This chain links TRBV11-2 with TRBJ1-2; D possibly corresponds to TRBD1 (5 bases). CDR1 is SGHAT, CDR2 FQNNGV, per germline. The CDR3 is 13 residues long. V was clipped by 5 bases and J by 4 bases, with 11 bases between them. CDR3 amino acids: CASSPGTSYGYTF. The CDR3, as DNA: TGTGCCAGCAGCCCGGGGACTTCCTATGGCTACACCTTC.

CDR3 sequence: CASSLEAGLGTDTQYF. In DNA form, the CDR3 reads TGTGCCAGCAGCCTCGAGGCGGGTTTGGGCACAGATACGCAGTATTTT. The V call is TRBV9, the J call TRBJ2-3, with TRBD2 as a possible D gene (5 bases). The germline gives CDR1 SGDLS, CDR2 YYNGEE. V lost 4 bases, J lost 1 base, and 16 bases lay in between. The CDR3 spans 16 residues.

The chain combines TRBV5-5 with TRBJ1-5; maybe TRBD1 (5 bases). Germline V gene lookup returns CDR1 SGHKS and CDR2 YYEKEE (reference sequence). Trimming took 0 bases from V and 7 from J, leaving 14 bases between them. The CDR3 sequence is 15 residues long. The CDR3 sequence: CASSLGAPGLQPQHF. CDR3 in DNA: TGTGCCAGCAGCTTGGGGGCCCCAGGGCTGCAGCCCCAGCATTTT.

CDR3 DNA: TGCGCCAGCAGCCAAGTAGGCGGGGGAAACACCATATATTTT. The encoded protein is CASSQVGGGNTIYF. The J gene is TRBJ1-3, the V gene TRBV4-3; D gene unclear. Germline CDR1 is LGHNA and CDR2 is YSLEER. The CDR3 covers 14 residues. V was clipped by 1 base and J by 4 bases, with 8 bases between them.

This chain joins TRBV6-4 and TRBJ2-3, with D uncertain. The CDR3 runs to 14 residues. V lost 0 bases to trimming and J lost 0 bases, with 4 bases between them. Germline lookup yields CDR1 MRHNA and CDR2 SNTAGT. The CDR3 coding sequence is TGTGCCAGCAGTGACTCCGGGAGCACAGATACGCAGTATTTT. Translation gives CASSDSGSTDTQYF.

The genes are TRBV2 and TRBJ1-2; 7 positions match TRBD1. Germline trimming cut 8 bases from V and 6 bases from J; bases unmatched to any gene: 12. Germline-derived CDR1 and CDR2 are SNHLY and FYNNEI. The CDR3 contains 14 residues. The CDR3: CASPAGRRGHGYTF. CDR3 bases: TGTGCCAGCCCCGCCGGTCGTAGGGGGCATGGCTACACCTTC.